These T cell receptor beta chains were read from a single sample in a study of vaccination and CD4 T cells after COVID-19. Antigen specificity for these receptors is unknown. TCRdb redid the calling of the PCR reads with MiXCR, one entry per CDR3 protein. This table holds around 19,000 distinct CDR3 sequences, roughly 60% found once. Sequenced material: CD4+ T cells from blood, cultured in vitro. These receptors all come from a human donor who had recovered from COVID-19. Each CDR3 is given with its conserved first and last residue. Fields, in order: J gene, clone size, D gene, V gene, CDR3 DNA, CDR3 protein. The D gene is left open where the match is weak. A row's size may be missing; if present it is once, few, many or a size class.

>TRBJ2-3|NA|NA|TRBV27
TGTGCCAGCAGTTTACCACTCCGCGGGGCGAGGTCGGCGCAGTATTTT
CASSLPLRGARSAQYF
>TRBJ1-2|NA|TRBD1|TRBV10-3
TGTGCCACGGAAGACAGGGCGGGAAGCTATGGCTACACCTTC
CATEDRAGSYGYTF
>TRBJ1-1|NA|NA|TRBV5-4
TGTGCCAGCAGCGCCATACTTAAAGGCACTGAAGCTTTCTTT
CASSAILKGTEAFF
>TRBJ2-1|NA|NA|TRBV20-1
TGCAGTGCTACCAGGACCCGCAATGAGCAGTTCTTC
CSATRTRNEQFF
>TRBJ1-2|few|NA|TRBV12-3/TRBV12-4
TGTGCCAGCAGTTTCACCAGGGACCTCGGCTACACCTTC
CASSFTRDLGYTF
>TRBJ2-1|once|TRBD1|TRBV10-3
TGTGCCATCAGCCGATGGGGACAGGGGGCGGAAAATGAGCAGTTCTTC
CAISRWGQGAENEQFF
>TRBJ2-7|NA|TRBD2|TRBV10-3
TGTGCCATCACCCGGGAGGCGGGAGGGTACGAGCAGTACTTC
CAITREAGGYEQYF
>TRBJ1-1|NA|NA|TRBV2
TGTGCCAGCAGGCGCGTCCTCACTGAAGCTTTCTTT
CASRRVLTEAFF
>TRBJ2-7|few|TRBD1|TRBV24-1
TGTGCCACCAGTGATATAGACAGGGGTCACGAGCAGTACTTC
CATSDIDRGHEQYF
>TRBJ2-1|NA|NA|TRBV7-3
TGTGCCAGCAGCGAACGAAAGAGCTCCTACAATGAGCAGTTCTTC
CASSERKSSYNEQFF
>TRBJ1-2|NA|TRBD1|TRBV7-9
TGTGCCAGCGCCAGGGACAGCTATGGCTACACCTTC
CASARDSYGYTF
>TRBJ2-7|NA|TRBD1|TRBV11-2
TGTGCCAGCAGCTGGCAGGGGGCGATCAACGAGCAGTACTTC
CASSWQGAINEQYF
>TRBJ2-3|NA|TRBD2|TRBV5-4
TGTGCCAGCAGCTTGGGAGGCGGCGGGAGACCAGATACGCAGTATTTT
CASSLGGGGRPDTQYF
>TRBJ1-2|NA|NA|TRBV19
TGTGCCAGTAGTATAGAGGTCGGGGACTATGGCTACACCTTC
CASSIEVGDYGYTF
>TRBJ2-7|NA|TRBD2|TRBV7-9
TGTGCCAGCAGTCTGGGACTAGCGGTCTACGAGCAGTACTTC
CASSLGLAVYEQYF
>TRBJ1-1|NA|NA|TRBV20-1
TGCAGTTCCAGGTTGGACGGTGGGTTTTTTTCGGACACTGAAGCTTTCTTT
CSSRLDGGFFSDTEAFF